The clone carrying this T cell receptor (beta chain) was recorded many times. Its antigen is unknown. Ophthalmopathy patients had Clinical Activity Score at least 3, NOSPECS grade at least 4, duration under 3 months. This sample was taken from a study of T cells in Graves' hyperthyroidism and ophthalmopathy. Study-wide points: In blood, most of the thyroid clonotypes expanded above 0.001 were also present. A model of 13 V-J features distinguished ophthalmopathy from stable hyperthyroidism.

Trimming cost V 6 bases and J 4 bases, with 13 bases left between them. Germline assignment: CDR1 MNHEY and CDR2 SVGAGI. The CDR3 is 15 amino acids. TCR beta CDR3 regions were amplified from RNA transcripts. With the HTBI primer set, the TCR CDR3 went through a first round of RT-PCR. Each CDR3 protein is one row after TCRdb ran MiXCR on the multiplex PCR reads. The table lists 50,000 to 75,000 distinct CDR3 sequences, about 50% of them singletons. The clonotype originates from a woman in her twenties or thirties with Graves' ophthalmopathy. Input material: blood. The chain links TRBV6-5 to TRBJ2-6; D may match TRBD1 or TRBD2 (6 bases each). The chain's CDR3 is CASRPGALGANVLTF. The CDR3 region has the DNA TGTGCCAGCAGACCGGGGGCTCTGGGGGCCAACGTCCTGACTTTC.